This T cell receptor (beta chain) comes out of a study of blood T cell repertoires in COVID-19 (dated by TCRdb to 2019 to 2021). Regarding the complete study: Samples from collaborators originated in the United States, Italy and Spain and spanned both the acute and convalescent phases of COVID-19. The material from the prospective study consisted of cDNA or gDNA derived from T cells, B-cell-depleted T cells, or PBMCs. Subjects who had been exposed to COVID-19, were actively infected with it, or had recovered from it provided the deeply sampled blood TCRbeta repertoires that made up the dataset. The repertoires were released in a freely available public database meant as a resource for research on the immune response to SARS-CoV-2. Samples came from the ongoing ImmuneRACE study (first 160 participants) plus 1,254 subjects from 6 global collaborators. Sample metadata almost always included a de-identified subject ID, COVID-19 status, age in years and sex. Where available, HLA class I and class II types were obtained from metadata supplied by the sample provider rather than from assay-based typing.

The full study reports these points: Clinical and demographic metadata were provided uncurated, with the amount varying by source and participant.

About this clone: No antigen is known for it. Qualities for individual bases were not recorded, and no much larger clone is one base off.

The immunoSEQ Assay, a bias-controlled multiplex PCR, was used to amplify TCRbeta CDR3 regions from genomic DNA. Under the source paper's analysis protocol: Nucleated cell counts per sample were estimated from amplification of reference gene primers within the assay. To quantify the absolute abundance of each unique TCRbeta CDR3 rearrangement, sequence reads were collapsed and filtered. Productive Simpson clonality was computed per sample as the square root of Simpson's diversity index over productive rearrangements. TCRdb obtained this table from immuneACCESS and retained in-frame rearrangements with V and J assigned. These tables miss some clones; where compared with another copy, unresolved V genes account for less than half of the shortfall, and the remainder is unexplained. V, J and clone size were drawn from that table, and D and trimming were deduced from the DNA. The sample yields roughly 400,000 clones; around 87% were counted once. The ten top clones hold over 2% of the sample.

V is cut by 0 bases and J by 7 bases, and the space between the germline ends is 19 bases. From the cysteine through the phenylalanine, the CDR3 covers 17 amino acids. The read is trimmed to its CDR3 DNA, 51 bases read in frame from base 1. Looking up the germline V gene yields CDR1 KGHSH and CDR2 LQKENI. One collaborating source in Seattle enrolled patients while the patients were actively infected and followed the patients over time throughout the course of disease. Each collaborating institution followed its own protocols to collect whole blood in K2EDTA tubes. Collaborator samples were shipped for TCRbeta analysis as frozen whole blood, isolated PBMCs, or DNA extracted from either sample type.

This chain joins TRBV18 to TRBJ2-1; perhaps TRBD1 is the D gene, with 6 bases matching. The origin of this receptor is a woman aged 60 to 75 with COVID-19, enrolled during active disease. What was sequenced was peripheral blood. The base sequence is TGTGCCAGCTCACCACCACGTCCACAGGGCCTAGATAATGAGCAGTTCTTC. It codes for CASSPPRPQGLDNEQFF. With the rest looked up from the reference TRBV18 and TRBJ2-1 genes rather than sequenced, the full variable domain is NAGVMQNPRHLVRRRGQEARLRCSPMKGHSHVYWYRQLPEEGLKFMVYLQKENIIDESGMPKERFSAEFPKEGPSILRIQQVVRGDSAAYFCASSPPRPQGLDNEQFFGPGTRLTVL.